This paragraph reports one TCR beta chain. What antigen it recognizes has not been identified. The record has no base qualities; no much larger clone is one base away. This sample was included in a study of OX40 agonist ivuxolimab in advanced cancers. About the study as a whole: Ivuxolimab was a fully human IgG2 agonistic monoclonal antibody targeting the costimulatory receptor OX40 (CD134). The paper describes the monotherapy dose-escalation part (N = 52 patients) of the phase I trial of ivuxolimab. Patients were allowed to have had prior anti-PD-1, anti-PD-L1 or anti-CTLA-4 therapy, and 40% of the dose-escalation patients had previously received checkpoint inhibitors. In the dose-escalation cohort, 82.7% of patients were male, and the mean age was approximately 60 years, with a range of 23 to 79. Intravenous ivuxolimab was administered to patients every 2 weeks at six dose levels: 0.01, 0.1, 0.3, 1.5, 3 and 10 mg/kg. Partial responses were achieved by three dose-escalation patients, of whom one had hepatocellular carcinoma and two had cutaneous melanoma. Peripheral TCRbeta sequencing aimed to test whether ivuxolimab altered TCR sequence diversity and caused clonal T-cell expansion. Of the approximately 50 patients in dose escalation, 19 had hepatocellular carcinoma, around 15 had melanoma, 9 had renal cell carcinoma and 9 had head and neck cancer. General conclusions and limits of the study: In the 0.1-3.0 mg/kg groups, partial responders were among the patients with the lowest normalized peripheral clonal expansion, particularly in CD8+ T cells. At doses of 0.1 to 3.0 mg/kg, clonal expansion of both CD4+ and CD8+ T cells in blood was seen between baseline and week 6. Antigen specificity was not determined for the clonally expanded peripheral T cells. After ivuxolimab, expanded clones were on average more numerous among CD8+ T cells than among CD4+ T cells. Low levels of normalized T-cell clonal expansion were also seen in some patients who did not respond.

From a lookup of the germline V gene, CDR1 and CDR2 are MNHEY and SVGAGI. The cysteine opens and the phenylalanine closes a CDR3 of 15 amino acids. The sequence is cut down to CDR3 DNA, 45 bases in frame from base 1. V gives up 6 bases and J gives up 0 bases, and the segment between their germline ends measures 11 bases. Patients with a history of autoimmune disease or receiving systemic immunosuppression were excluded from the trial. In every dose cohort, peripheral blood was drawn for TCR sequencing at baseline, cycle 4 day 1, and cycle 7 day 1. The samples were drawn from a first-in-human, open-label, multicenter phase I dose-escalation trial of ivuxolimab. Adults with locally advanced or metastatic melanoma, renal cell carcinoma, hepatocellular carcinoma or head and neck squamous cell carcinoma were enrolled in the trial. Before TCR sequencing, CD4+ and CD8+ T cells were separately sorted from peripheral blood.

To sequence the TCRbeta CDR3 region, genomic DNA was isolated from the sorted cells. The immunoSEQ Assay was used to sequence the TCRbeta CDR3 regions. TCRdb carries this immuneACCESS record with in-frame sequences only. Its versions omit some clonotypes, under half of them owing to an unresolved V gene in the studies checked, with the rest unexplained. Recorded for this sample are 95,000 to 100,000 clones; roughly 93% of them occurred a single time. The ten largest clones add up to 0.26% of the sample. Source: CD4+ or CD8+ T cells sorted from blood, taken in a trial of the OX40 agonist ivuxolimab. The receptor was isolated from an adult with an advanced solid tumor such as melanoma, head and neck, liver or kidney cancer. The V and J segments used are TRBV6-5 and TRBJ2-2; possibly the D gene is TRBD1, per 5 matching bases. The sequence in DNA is TGTGCCAGCAGCAATGGGGCTCCGAACACCGGGGAGCTGTTTTTT. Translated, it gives CASSNGAPNTGELFF.